This is a list of T cell receptor beta chains from one sample in a study of blood T cells in healthy people across ages. TCRdb processed the 5' RACE reads anew with MiXCR; each CDR3 protein has one entry. The data show 650,000 to 1,000,000 distinct CDR3 sequences, 30% to 45% seen once. Sequenced sample: blood. The receptors derive from a man aged 18 to 29 in good health. The CDR3 runs from the conserved cysteine through the conserved F or W. Fields, in order: J gene, D gene, clone size, CDR3 length, V gene, CDR3 DNA, CDR3 protein. The D gene is left open where the match is weak. Expanded clones are given a class, and other clones once, few, many or no size at all.

J gene: TRBJ2-7; D gene: TRBD2; clone size: few; CDR3 length: 15; V gene: TRBV20-1; CDR3 DNA: TGCAGTGTTTATGGTTTGGGCGGGGGTTACTACGAGCAGTACTTC; CDR3 protein: CSVYGLGGGYYEQYF
J gene: TRBJ1-1; D gene: -; clone size: few; CDR3 length: 13; V gene: TRBV6-5; CDR3 DNA: TGTGCCAGCAGTTATGAAAGGGGGACTGAAGCTTTCTTT; CDR3 protein: CASSYERGTEAFF
J gene: TRBJ2-3; D gene: -; clone size: -; CDR3 length: 14; V gene: TRBV19; CDR3 DNA: TGTGCCAGTTCAACCATAGCGATGGGAGATACGCAGTATTTT; CDR3 protein: CASSTIAMGDTQYF
J gene: TRBJ2-1; D gene: -; clone size: few; CDR3 length: 13; V gene: TRBV9; CDR3 DNA: TGTGCCAGCAGCTCGGGCCCTTTGTGGGAGCAGTTCTTC; CDR3 protein: CASSSGPLWEQFF
J gene: TRBJ2-1; D gene: -; clone size: many; CDR3 length: 13; V gene: TRBV5-1; CDR3 DNA: TGCGCCAGCAGCAGCCGACCTTCCAATGAGCAGTTCTTC; CDR3 protein: CASSSRPSNEQFF
J gene: TRBJ2-3; D gene: TRBD2; clone size: -; CDR3 length: 15; V gene: TRBV7-8; CDR3 DNA: TGTGCCAGCACTGCACAACTAGCGGCCTCAGATACGCAGTATTTT; CDR3 protein: CASTAQLAASDTQYF
J gene: TRBJ2-2; D gene: -; clone size: -; CDR3 length: 13; V gene: TRBV29-1; CDR3 DNA: TGCAGCGGCCGGACAGCTAACACCGGGGAGCTGTTTTTT; CDR3 protein: CSGRTANTGELFF
J gene: TRBJ2-1; D gene: TRBD2; clone size: -; CDR3 length: 16; V gene: TRBV5-5; CDR3 DNA: TGTGCCAGCAGCTTGACTAGCGGGCTTTCCTACAATGAGCAGTTCTTC; CDR3 protein: CASSLTSGLSYNEQFF
J gene: TRBJ1-5; D gene: TRBD1; clone size: -; CDR3 length: 16; V gene: TRBV20-1; CDR3 DNA: TGCAGTGCTAGAGTCAGGGGGGTGTCGAGCAATCAGCCCCAGCATTTT; CDR3 protein: CSARVRGVSSNQPQHF
J gene: TRBJ2-2; D gene: -; clone size: -; CDR3 length: 16; V gene: TRBV18; CDR3 DNA: TGTGCCAGCTCACCGCCGGACGGAACGAACACCGGGGAGCTGTTTTTT; CDR3 protein: CASSPPDGTNTGELFF
J gene: TRBJ1-1; D gene: TRBD1; clone size: few; CDR3 length: 16; V gene: TRBV4-3; CDR3 DNA: TGCGCCAGCAGCCCAGGACAGGGAATCGTGAACACTGAAGCTTTCTTT; CDR3 protein: CASSPGQGIVNTEAFF
J gene: TRBJ1-1; D gene: TRBD1; clone size: -; CDR3 length: 15; V gene: TRBV14; CDR3 DNA: TGTGCCAGCAGCCAAGATGGACCGGGACAGGGATCAGCTTTCTTT; CDR3 protein: CASSQDGPGQGSAFF
J gene: TRBJ2-6; D gene: TRBD1; clone size: -; CDR3 length: 17; V gene: TRBV5-5; CDR3 DNA: TGTGCCAGCAGCTTGCGCCAGGGGGTCTCTGGGGCCAACGTCCTGACTTTC; CDR3 protein: CASSLRQGVSGANVLTF
J gene: TRBJ1-1; D gene: -; clone size: -; CDR3 length: 13; V gene: TRBV27; CDR3 DNA: TGTGCCAGCAGTGATGTGATGAACACTGAAGCTTTCTTT; CDR3 protein: CASSDVMNTEAFF
J gene: TRBJ2-2; D gene: -; clone size: many; CDR3 length: 13; V gene: TRBV6-4; CDR3 DNA: TGTGCCAGCAGTGACAGGGAGGCCGGGGAGCTGTTTTTT; CDR3 protein: CASSDREAGELFF
J gene: TRBJ2-7; D gene: TRBD1; clone size: once; CDR3 length: 13; V gene: TRBV2; CDR3 DNA: TGTGCCAGCTGCTCCGGGACAGGGGACGAGCAGTACTTC; CDR3 protein: CASCSGTGDEQYF
J gene: TRBJ2-1; D gene: -; clone size: -; CDR3 length: 12; V gene: TRBV20-1; CDR3 DNA: TGCAGTGCGTGGGACCTCGGCGTTGAGCAGTTCTTC; CDR3 protein: CSAWDLGVEQFF
J gene: TRBJ1-4; D gene: TRBD1; clone size: few; CDR3 length: 15; V gene: TRBV12-3/TRBV12-4; CDR3 DNA: TGTGCCAGCAGCCCCCGGGACAGGGCCAACGAAAAACTGTTTTTT; CDR3 protein: CASSPRDRANEKLFF
J gene: TRBJ2-1; D gene: -; clone size: -; CDR3 length: 13; V gene: TRBV3-1; CDR3 DNA: TGTGCCAGCTCGCCAGGAGAAACTGGGGAGCAGTTCTTC; CDR3 protein: CASSPGETGEQFF
J gene: TRBJ2-1; D gene: TRBD1; clone size: -; CDR3 length: 15; V gene: TRBV29-1; CDR3 DNA: TGCAGCGTTGACGGATACCGGGACAGGGGGAATGAGCAGTTCTTC; CDR3 protein: CSVDGYRDRGNEQFF
J gene: TRBJ2-6; D gene: -; clone size: -; CDR3 length: 17; V gene: TRBV3-1; CDR3 DNA: TGTGCCAGCAGCCAAGAAAGCGCTGGAGCAGGGGCCAACGTCCTGACTTTC; CDR3 protein: CASSQESAGAGANVLTF
J gene: TRBJ2-1; D gene: -; clone size: few; CDR3 length: 14; V gene: TRBV5-1; CDR3 DNA: TGCGCCAGCACAGGACAGAGCCATTACAATGAGCAGTTCTTC; CDR3 protein: CASTGQSHYNEQFF
J gene: TRBJ1-5; D gene: -; clone size: few; CDR3 length: 13; V gene: TRBV6-2/TRBV6-3; CDR3 DNA: TGTGCCAGCGCCCAATCTAGCAATCAGCCCCAGCATTTT; CDR3 protein: CASAQSSNQPQHF
J gene: TRBJ1-6; D gene: -; clone size: -; CDR3 length: 14; V gene: TRBV7-9; CDR3 DNA: TGTGCCAGCAGCGAAAGGATCGGCGGTTCACCCCCCCACTTT; CDR3 protein: CASSERIGGSPPHF
J gene: TRBJ2-4; D gene: -; clone size: few; CDR3 length: 15; V gene: TRBV7-6; CDR3 DNA: TGTGCCAGCAGCATAAAAGGAGGACAGAAAAACATTCAGTACTTC; CDR3 protein: CASSIKGGQKNIQYF
J gene: TRBJ2-2; D gene: -; clone size: few; CDR3 length: 11; V gene: TRBV10-3; CDR3 DNA: TGTGCCATCAGTGCGGCCGGGGAGCTGTTTTTT; CDR3 protein: CAISAAGELFF
J gene: TRBJ2-1; D gene: -; clone size: -; CDR3 length: 15; V gene: TRBV9; CDR3 DNA: TGTGCCAGCAGCGAGGGGGGGTATGAGGTCGATGAGCAGTTCTTC; CDR3 protein: CASSEGGYEVDEQFF
J gene: TRBJ2-6; D gene: -; clone size: -; CDR3 length: 14; V gene: TRBV12-3/TRBV12-4; CDR3 DNA: TGTGCCAGCAGCGACAGTTCTGGGGACAACGTCCTGACTTTC; CDR3 protein: CASSDSSGDNVLTF
J gene: TRBJ2-3; D gene: -; clone size: -; CDR3 length: 13; V gene: TRBV30; CDR3 DNA: TGTGCCTGGACTCCGAGGACCACAGATACGCAGTATTTT; CDR3 protein: CAWTPRTTDTQYF
J gene: TRBJ1-1; D gene: -; clone size: few; CDR3 length: 14; V gene: TRBV14; CDR3 DNA: TGTGCCAGCAGCCAATCTCCCAAGGGCACTGAAGCTTTCTTT; CDR3 protein: CASSQSPKGTEAFF
J gene: TRBJ2-1; D gene: TRBD2; clone size: few; CDR3 length: 15; V gene: TRBV18; CDR3 DNA: TGTGCCAGCTCACCAGGTCTAGCGGGGGACAATGAGCAGTTCTTC; CDR3 protein: CASSPGLAGDNEQFF
J gene: TRBJ2-1; D gene: -; clone size: -; CDR3 length: 13; V gene: TRBV5-1; CDR3 DNA: TGCGCCAGCAGCTTGGAGGCAGGGAAGACCCAGTTCTTC; CDR3 protein: CASSLEAGKTQFF
J gene: TRBJ2-3; D gene: TRBD2; clone size: few; CDR3 length: 16; V gene: TRBV12-3/TRBV12-4; CDR3 DNA: TGTGCCAGCATAAAAGAGGGGACTAGCTCCACAGATACGCAGTATTTT; CDR3 protein: CASIKEGTSSTDTQYF
J gene: TRBJ1-2; D gene: -; clone size: many; CDR3 length: 12; V gene: TRBV3-1; CDR3 DNA: TGTGCCAGCAGCCAAGAGAGTTCTGGCTACACCTTC; CDR3 protein: CASSQESSGYTF
J gene: TRBJ2-2; D gene: -; clone size: -; CDR3 length: 13; V gene: TRBV30; CDR3 DNA: TGTGCCTGGAGTAGGAGGGGGGCCGGGGAGCTGTTTTTT; CDR3 protein: CAWSRRGAGELFF
J gene: TRBJ2-3; D gene: -; clone size: -; CDR3 length: 13; V gene: TRBV4-3; CDR3 DNA: TGCGCCAGCAGCCAAGGCCCCCAGAGGCCGCGGTATTTT; CDR3 protein: CASSQGPQRPRYF
J gene: TRBJ1-6; D gene: -; clone size: -; CDR3 length: 15; V gene: TRBV28; CDR3 DNA: TGTGCCAGCAGTTCCGGACAGTTTTATAATTCACCCCTCCACTTT; CDR3 protein: CASSSGQFYNSPLHF
J gene: TRBJ2-3; D gene: -; clone size: once; CDR3 length: 16; V gene: TRBV5-5; CDR3 DNA: TGTGCCAGCAGCTTGACCGCAGGGGAATGGCCAGATACGCAGTATTTT; CDR3 protein: CASSLTAGEWPDTQYF
J gene: TRBJ1-1; D gene: -; clone size: few; CDR3 length: 14; V gene: TRBV12-3/TRBV12-4; CDR3 DNA: TGTGCCAGCAGCCCATTTACAGAGAACACTGAAGCTTTCTTT; CDR3 protein: CASSPFTENTEAFF
J gene: TRBJ2-1; D gene: -; clone size: many; CDR3 length: 11; V gene: TRBV12-3/TRBV12-4; CDR3 DNA: TGTGCCAGCAGGACTGGAATAGAGCAGTTCTTC; CDR3 protein: CASRTGIEQFF